This T cell receptor beta chain was captured in a study of cytomegalovirus exposure and HLA in healthy donors. Study-level results: Association with HLA alleles at 0.05 false discovery rate was found for 17,000 or so TCR beta sequences in a later analysis.

PCR was performed using 60 Vbeta and 13 Jbeta primers. Profiling relied on immunoSEQ multiplex PCR, and the TCRdb table lists in-frame clones only, not all of them. The sample includes around 150,000 clones, approximately 83% seen only once; the top ten take about 10%. V was clipped by 0 bases and J by 3 bases, with 14 bases between them. The CDR3 covers 16 residues. Germline CDR1 SGHRS, CDR2 YFSETQ. Concerning this clone: Its antigen is unidentified.

Sequencing input: PBMCs. The gene calls are TRBV5-1 and TRBJ2-3; weak D call: TRBD2 (5 bases). The TCR comes from a man younger than 35 in good health and CMV-seropositive. CDR3 nucleotides: TGCGCCAGCAGCTTGGCGCCCTCCCCGGGGACAGATACGCAGTATTTT. The encoded protein is CASSLAPSPGTDTQYF.